The 5 T cell receptor beta chains below were found in one sample sequenced in a study of cytomegalovirus exposure and HLA in healthy donors. Researchers ran the PCR with 60 Vbeta and 13 Jbeta primers. TCRdb's copy holds only in-frame clones and misses some; the assay was immunoSEQ multiplex PCR. Counted here are approximately 160,000 clones, around four fifths occurring once; the ten biggest clones make up about 0.98%. The sample comprised PBMCs. These receptors all stem from a girl aged 2 to 9 in good health and CMV-seropositive.

This sequence joins TRBV4-1 and TRBJ1-1, with 9 bases lining up with TRBD1. There are 15 residues in the CDR3. CDR1 is MGHRA, CDR2 YSYEKL, per germline. V lost 5 bases and J lost 1; bases outside the gene matches: 5. The CDR3 coding sequence is TGCGCCAGCAGCGCAGACAGGGGGAGGAACACTGAAGCTTTCTTT. Protein: CASSADRGRNTEAFF.

The gene calls are TRBV28 and TRBJ2-7, with D unresolved. The V and J ends lost 5 bases and 12 bases respectively, with 17 bases between them. The CDR3 sequence is 12 residues long. Germline V gene sequence: CDR1 MDHEN, CDR2 SYDVKM. In DNA, the CDR3 is TGTGCCAGCAGTACTAACCTGCGCCTTTGGTACTTC. It specifies CASSTNLRLWYF.

This clone was detected only a few times. The V and J genes are TRBV6-4 and TRBJ2-2, with a weak D call TRBD2 (6 bases). Germline V lookup: CDR1 MRHNA, CDR2 SNTAGT. The V end lost 3 bases, the J end lost 6 bases, and 8 bases lay between the germline ends. The length of the CDR3 is 13 residues. The CDR3 region is CASSESSAGELFF. The CDR3 DNA reads TGTGCCAGCAGTGAGTCTAGCGCCGGGGAGCTGTTTTTT.

V usage is TRBV9 and J usage is TRBJ1-4; 8 bases match TRBD1. The V gene end was trimmed by 2 bases and the J gene end by 10 bases; junction bases not matched to a gene: 7. In germline, CDR1 is SGDLS, CDR2 YYNGEE. The CDR3 sequence is 14 residues long. The CDR3 region has the DNA TGTGCCAGCAGCGTCCAGGGGGCCGGGGGAAAACTGTTTTTT. Translation gives CASSVQGAGGKLFF.

V gene TRBV11-2 combines with J gene TRBJ2-7; D gene ambiguous. Germline CDR1 and CDR2: SGHAT and FQNNGV. The CDR3 consists of 12 residues. V lost 6 bases and J 2 bases, leaving 8 bases between the germline ends. The CDR3 nucleotides read TGTGCCAGCAGTCCGCGGCCCTACGAGCAGTACTTC. This encodes CASSPRPYEQYF.